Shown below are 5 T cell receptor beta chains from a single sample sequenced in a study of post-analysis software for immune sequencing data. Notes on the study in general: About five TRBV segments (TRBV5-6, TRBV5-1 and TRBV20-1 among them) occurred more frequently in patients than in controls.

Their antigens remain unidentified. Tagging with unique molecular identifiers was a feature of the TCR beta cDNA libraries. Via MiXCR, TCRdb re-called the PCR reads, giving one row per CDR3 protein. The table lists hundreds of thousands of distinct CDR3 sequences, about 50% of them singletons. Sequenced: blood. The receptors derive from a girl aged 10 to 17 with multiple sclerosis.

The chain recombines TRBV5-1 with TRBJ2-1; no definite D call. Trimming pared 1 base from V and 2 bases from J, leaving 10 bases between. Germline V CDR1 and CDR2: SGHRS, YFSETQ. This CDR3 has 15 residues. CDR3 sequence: CASSLLHPTYNEQFF. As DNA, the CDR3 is TGCGCCAGCAGCTTGCTCCACCCAACCTACAATGAGCAGTTCTTC.

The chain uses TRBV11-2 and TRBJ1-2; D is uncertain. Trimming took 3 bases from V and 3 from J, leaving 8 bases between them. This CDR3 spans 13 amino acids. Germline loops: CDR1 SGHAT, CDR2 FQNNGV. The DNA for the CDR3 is TGTGCCAGCAGCTTTACAGTTGACTATGGCTACACCTTC. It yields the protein CASSFTVDYGYTF.

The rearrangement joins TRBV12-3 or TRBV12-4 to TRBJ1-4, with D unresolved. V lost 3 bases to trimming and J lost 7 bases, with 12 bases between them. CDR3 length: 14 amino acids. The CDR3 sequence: CASSFERVSEKLFF. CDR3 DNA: TGTGCCAGCAGTTTTGAAAGGGTGTCTGAAAAACTGTTTTTT.

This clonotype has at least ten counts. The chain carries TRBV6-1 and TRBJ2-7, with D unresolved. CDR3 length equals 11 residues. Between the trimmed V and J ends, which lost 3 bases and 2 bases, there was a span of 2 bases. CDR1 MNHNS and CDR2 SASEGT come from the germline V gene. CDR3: CASSDAYEQYF. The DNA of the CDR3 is TGTGCCAGCAGTGACGCCTACGAGCAGTACTTC.

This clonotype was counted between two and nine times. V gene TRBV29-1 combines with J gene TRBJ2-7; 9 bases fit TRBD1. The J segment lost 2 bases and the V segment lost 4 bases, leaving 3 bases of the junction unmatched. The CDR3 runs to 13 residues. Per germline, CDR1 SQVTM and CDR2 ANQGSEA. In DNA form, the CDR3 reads TGCAGCGTTGGTAGGGACAGGGCCTACGAGCAGTACTTC. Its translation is CSVGRDRAYEQYF.